This T cell receptor (beta chain) was documented in a study of PD-1 blockade in classical Hodgkin lymphoma. The study, taken as a whole, reports: TCR diversity rose significantly by C4D1 in CD4+ but not CD8+ cells. As was reported, newly diagnosed patients showed lower baseline TCR diversity than healthy donors did. Partial responders and progressors had significantly lower baseline TCR diversity.

The germline V and J ends were trimmed by 0 bases and 0 bases, with 7 bases remaining between them. The germline gives CDR1 SGHRS, CDR2 YFSETQ. This CDR3 contains 15 residues. Relapse was seen in all patients after autologous stem cell transplantation, and brentuximab vedotin exposure was variable. Thawed PBMCs yielded CD4+ T cells through magnetic negative selection. Responses achieved at best were complete response, partial response or progressive disease. This table comes from immunoSEQ multiplex PCR, and its TCRdb copy is limited to in-frame clones, with some not included. The sample has some 8,900 clones, roughly 80% seen once. A remark on this clone: Its antigen remains unknown.

This chain links TRBV5-1 with TRBJ2-1; no definite D call. The receptor comes from a human donor with classical Hodgkin lymphoma. Sample: CD4+ T cells from blood, taken at baseline. The CDR3 loop reads CASSLGRSSYNEQFF. The CDR3 coding sequence is TGCGCCAGCAGCTTGGGGCGTAGCTCCTACAATGAGCAGTTCTTC.